Following are 5 T cell receptor beta chains from one sample sequenced in a study of cytomegalovirus exposure and HLA in healthy donors. Primers for the PCR totalled 60 Vbeta and 13 Jbeta. Sequencing was performed with immunoSEQ multiplex PCR; in TCRdb, only in-frame clones are kept and a portion is missing. Of under 150,000 clones listed, approximately 80% are singletons. The sequencing input was PBMCs. The receptors derive from a boy aged 2 to 10 in good health and CMV-seronegative.

The rearrangement uses TRBV13 and TRBJ1-2, with 7 bases matching TRBD1. The CDR3 totals 15 residues. The germline gives CDR1 PRHDT, CDR2 FYEKMQ (reference sequence). The V segment lost 5 bases and the J segment 8 bases; nucleotides outside the gene matches: 14. The CDR3 spells CASSPPSDRAEGYTF. The CDR3 DNA follows: TGTGCCAGCAGCCCACCCAGCGACAGGGCGGAGGGCTACACCTTC. Full variable domain (missing parts from reference TRBV13 and TRBJ1-2): AAGVIQSPRHLIKEKRETATLKCYPIPRHDTVYWYQQGPGQDPQFLISFYEKMQSDKGSIPDRFSAQQFSDYHSELNMSSLELGDSALYFCASSPPSDRAEGYTFGSGTRLTVV.

This clone came up a few times. The V call is TRBV6-1, the J call TRBJ2-5; 7 nucleotides align to TRBD1. With the DNA end fitting TRBJ2-7 better, the J assignment may be wrong. The CDR3 runs to 15 residues. Germline V gene lookup returns CDR1 MNHNS and CDR2 SASEGT. The CDR3 reads CASSEGQGNLYEQYF. CDR3 nucleotide sequence: TGTGCCAGCAGTGAAGGACAGGGAAATCTGTACGAGCAGTACTTC.

A remark on this clone: The sample holds other DNA sequences that translate to the same CDR3. The V gene is TRBV6-5, the J gene TRBJ2-7; possible D gene TRBD1, 6 bases. Germline V gene sequence: CDR1 MNHEY, CDR2 SVGAGI. Trimming removed 3 bases from V and 3 bases from J, with 9 bases in between. There are 13 residues in the CDR3. The CDR3 loop reads CASSYQQGYEQYF. CDR3 coding DNA: TGTGCCAGCAGTTATCAACAGGGCTACGAGCAGTACTTC.

The chain uses TRBV28 and TRBJ1-2; 7 bases fit TRBD1. Unmatched junction bases numbered 10, after V lost 4 bases and J lost 8 bases. The germline V gene has CDR1 MDHEN and CDR2 SYDVKM. CDR3 length: 14 residues. The CDR3 DNA sequence: TGTGCCAGCAGTTCGACAGGGAAGTACAGCGGCTACACCTTC. It codes for CASSSTGKYSGYTF.

CDR3 in amino acids: CAWGRGYNSPLHF. CDR3 nucleotide sequence: TGTGCCTGGGGGAGGGGGTATAATTCACCCCTCCACTTT. The V gene is TRBV30, the J gene TRBJ1-6; D might be TRBD1 (6 bases). Trimming removed 5 bases from V and 4 bases from J, with 9 bases in between. CDR1 is GTSNPN and CDR2 is SVGIG in the germline V gene (reference sequence). CDR3 size: 13 residues.